The rows below give T cell receptor beta chains drawn from one sample of a study of shared clonotypes between healthy human individuals. Some clones are missing from TCRdb's copy, which holds only in-frame ones; the method was immunoSEQ multiplex PCR. The data hold 950,000 to 1,200,000 clones, with around 77% observed a single time. The sequencing sample was made of memory CD4+ T cells from PBMCs. The origin of the receptors is a man aged 18 to 29 in good health. Some clones in this sample may be carry-over from other donors' samples. CDR3s include the opening cysteine and the closing phenylalanine or tryptophan. Fields, in order: D gene, J gene, clone size, V gene, CDR3 DNA, CDR3 protein. D genes are given only for firm matches. Some rows mark clone size as missing; the rest say once, few, many or name a class of expanded clone.

D gene: TRBD2; J gene: TRBJ2-3; clone size: -; V gene: TRBV2; CDR3 DNA: TGTGCCAGCAAAGACTCTAGCGGGAGGGGGTCAGAGACGCAGTATTTT; CDR3 protein: CASKDSSGRGSETQYF
D gene: TRBD1; J gene: TRBJ1-2; clone size: -; V gene: TRBV6-1; CDR3 DNA: TGTGCCAGCAGTGGGGGACAGTCGAGGGCCTATGGCTACACCTTC; CDR3 protein: CASSGGQSRAYGYTF
D gene: -; J gene: TRBJ2-1; clone size: -; V gene: TRBV27; CDR3 DNA: TGTGCCAGCAGTTTAGCGGAGACTAATGAGCAGTTCTTC; CDR3 protein: CASSLAETNEQFF
D gene: -; J gene: TRBJ1-3; clone size: -; V gene: TRBV5-6; CDR3 DNA: TGTGCCAGCAGCTTTGCTGGGACAACTGAGGGAAACACCATATATTTT; CDR3 protein: CASSFAGTTEGNTIYF
D gene: TRBD2; J gene: TRBJ2-1; clone size: -; V gene: TRBV5-6; CDR3 DNA: TGTGCCAGCAGCCCCCAAGCGGGAGCATCGGACAATGAGCAGTTCTTC; CDR3 protein: CASSPQAGASDNEQFF
D gene: -; J gene: TRBJ1-1; clone size: once; V gene: TRBV4-2; CDR3 DNA: TGTGCCAGCAGCCAAGGGTTTAAGGCAGGGGTTGCGAACACTGAAGCTTTCTTT; CDR3 protein: CASSQGFKAGVANTEAFF
D gene: -; J gene: TRBJ2-1; clone size: once; V gene: TRBV7-2; CDR3 DNA: TGTGCCAGCAGCTTGGATTCCCTAACGGAGCAGTTCTTC; CDR3 protein: CASSLDSLTEQFF
D gene: TRBD2; J gene: TRBJ2-1; clone size: -; V gene: TRBV5-6; CDR3 DNA: TGTGCCACCGCCCCCTCTAGCGGGAGGGCCCTCGACAATGAGCAGTTCTTC; CDR3 protein: CATAPSSGRALDNEQFF
D gene: TRBD1; J gene: TRBJ1-2; clone size: -; V gene: TRBV19; CDR3 DNA: TGTGCCAGTAGTGGGCAACAGGGGTCCTATGGCTACACCTTC; CDR3 protein: CASSGQQGSYGYTF
D gene: TRBD1; J gene: TRBJ2-7; clone size: -; V gene: TRBV18; CDR3 DNA: TGTGCCAGCTCACCGGGGACAGCCTACGAGCAGTACTTC; CDR3 protein: CASSPGTAYEQYF
D gene: TRBD1; J gene: TRBJ1-2; clone size: -; V gene: TRBV2; CDR3 DNA: TGTGCCAGCAGTGGACGACAGGGTTGGTATGGCTACACCTTC; CDR3 protein: CASSGRQGWYGYTF
D gene: -; J gene: TRBJ2-3; clone size: -; V gene: TRBV5-6; CDR3 DNA: TGTGCCAGCAGCTTGGAAACAGATACGCAGTATTTT; CDR3 protein: CASSLETDTQYF
D gene: -; J gene: TRBJ2-6; clone size: few; V gene: TRBV28; CDR3 DNA: TGTGCCAGCAGCGGGATCGGGGGAGGATCTGGGGCCAACGTCCTGACTTTC; CDR3 protein: CASSGIGGGSGANVLTF
D gene: -; J gene: TRBJ1-1; clone size: -; V gene: TRBV25-1; CDR3 DNA: TGTGCCAGCAGCAGGGGAACTGAAGCTTTCTTT; CDR3 protein: CASSRGTEAFF
D gene: -; J gene: TRBJ1-2; clone size: -; V gene: TRBV20-1; CDR3 DNA: TGCAGTGCTAGTAGTGGTGATGGCTACACCTTC; CDR3 protein: CSASSGDGYTF
D gene: TRBD1; J gene: TRBJ1-1; clone size: once; V gene: TRBV13; CDR3 DNA: TGTGCCAGCAGCTTAATCGGGACAGGGAATTCTGAAGCTTTCTTT; CDR3 protein: CASSLIGTGNSEAFF
D gene: TRBD1; J gene: TRBJ2-2; clone size: -; V gene: TRBV7-7; CDR3 DNA: TGTGCCAGCAGCTTCTTAGCCTCCGGGACAGGGATTGCCGGGGAGCTGTTTTTT; CDR3 protein: CASSFLASGTGIAGELFF
D gene: -; J gene: TRBJ1-2; clone size: -; V gene: TRBV7-9; CDR3 DNA: TGTGCCAGCAGCTTCGGGGACTATGGCTACACCTTC; CDR3 protein: CASSFGDYGYTF
D gene: -; J gene: TRBJ2-5; clone size: -; V gene: TRBV11-2; CDR3 DNA: TGTGCCAGCAGCTTATTGAGGGGCCTTCAAGAGACCCAGTACTTC; CDR3 protein: CASSLLRGLQETQYF
D gene: -; J gene: TRBJ2-7; clone size: -; V gene: TRBV5-1; CDR3 DNA: TGCGCCAGCAGCTTGACTAGCTACGAGCAGTACTTC; CDR3 protein: CASSLTSYEQYF
D gene: -; J gene: TRBJ1-5; clone size: once; V gene: TRBV18; CDR3 DNA: TGTGCCAGCTCCCCCACTACCGGGGGAGGGCAGCCCCAGCATTTT; CDR3 protein: CASSPTTGGGQPQHF
D gene: -; J gene: TRBJ1-5; clone size: -; V gene: TRBV5-8; CDR3 DNA: TGTGCCAGCAGCTTTCGGCAGAGCAATCAGCCCCAGCATTTT; CDR3 protein: CASSFRQSNQPQHF
D gene: -; J gene: TRBJ2-7; clone size: -; V gene: TRBV6-6; CDR3 DNA: TGTGCCAGCAGTTACGTTGCAGTTTCCTACGAGCAGTACTTC; CDR3 protein: CASSYVAVSYEQYF
D gene: -; J gene: TRBJ1-1; clone size: -; V gene: TRBV7-2; CDR3 DNA: TGTGCCAGCAGCTTTTTGGGTACGAACACTGAAGCTTTCTTT; CDR3 protein: CASSFLGTNTEAFF
D gene: -; J gene: TRBJ2-2; clone size: -; V gene: TRBV28; CDR3 DNA: TGCGCCAGCAGTTTATTCAGGAGGTCCACCGGGGAGCTGTTTTTT; CDR3 protein: CASSLFRRSTGELFF
D gene: -; J gene: TRBJ1-4; clone size: medium-sized; V gene: TRBV18; CDR3 DNA: TGTGCCAGCTCACTAAGGTTCGGCAGGGAGGAAAAACTGTTTTTT; CDR3 protein: CASSLRFGREEKLFF
D gene: TRBD2; J gene: TRBJ2-3; clone size: -; V gene: TRBV9; CDR3 DNA: TGTGCCAGCAGCGTAGGAGTGGGAGGGCGCACAGATACGCAGTATTTT; CDR3 protein: CASSVGVGGRTDTQYF
D gene: -; J gene: TRBJ1-4; clone size: -; V gene: TRBV7-8; CDR3 DNA: TGTGCCAGCAGCTTCACGACGGGTACCTTTGAAAAACTGTTTTTT; CDR3 protein: CASSFTTGTFEKLFF
D gene: -; J gene: TRBJ2-2; clone size: -; V gene: TRBV7-2; CDR3 DNA: TGTGCCAGCACTTACCGGGGTCACGGGGAGCTGTTTTTT; CDR3 protein: CASTYRGHGELFF
D gene: -; J gene: TRBJ1-1; clone size: -; V gene: TRBV11-2; CDR3 DNA: TGTGCCAGCAGCACCAGGACCACGGGGGTGGCTTTCTTT; CDR3 protein: CASSTRTTGVAFF
D gene: TRBD2; J gene: TRBJ2-5; clone size: -; V gene: TRBV15; CDR3 DNA: TGTGCCACCAGCAGAGATGTGAAGACTAGCGGGAGGGCCTGGGAGACCCAGTACTTC; CDR3 protein: CATSRDVKTSGRAWETQYF
D gene: -; J gene: TRBJ1-1; clone size: -; V gene: TRBV9; CDR3 DNA: TGTGCCAGCAGCGTTACCTCGAACACTGAAGCTTTCTTT; CDR3 protein: CASSVTSNTEAFF
D gene: -; J gene: TRBJ1-1; clone size: few; V gene: TRBV25-1; CDR3 DNA: TGTGCCAGCAGCGGACTCTATGGGGACACTGAAGCTTTCTTT; CDR3 protein: CASSGLYGDTEAFF
D gene: -; J gene: TRBJ2-3; clone size: -; V gene: TRBV2; CDR3 DNA: TGTGCCAGCACCGGGGCGCGGGCAGATACGCAGTATTTT; CDR3 protein: CASTGARADTQYF
D gene: TRBD2; J gene: TRBJ2-1; clone size: few; V gene: TRBV9; CDR3 DNA: TGTGCCAGCAGCGGGACTAGCGGCTACAATGAGCAGTTCTTC; CDR3 protein: CASSGTSGYNEQFF
D gene: -; J gene: TRBJ1-5; clone size: -; V gene: TRBV5-4; CDR3 DNA: TGTGCCAGCAGCACCCTTCCCGAAGGCAATCAGCCCCAGCATTTT; CDR3 protein: CASSTLPEGNQPQHF
D gene: TRBD1; J gene: TRBJ2-5; clone size: -; V gene: TRBV5-1; CDR3 DNA: TGCGCCAGCAGCCCGAGACAGGGACAAGAGACCCAGTACTTC; CDR3 protein: CASSPRQGQETQYF
D gene: TRBD1; J gene: TRBJ2-6; clone size: once; V gene: TRBV6-4; CDR3 DNA: TGTGCCAGCAGTCCGGACAGGGCTGGGGCCAACGTCCTGACTTTC; CDR3 protein: CASSPDRAGANVLTF
D gene: TRBD1; J gene: TRBJ1-4; clone size: -; V gene: TRBV18; CDR3 DNA: TGTGCCAGCTCATCTTTTTCCCAGGGGGGAAAACTGTTTTTT; CDR3 protein: CASSSFSQGGKLFF
D gene: -; J gene: TRBJ2-7; clone size: -; V gene: TRBV25-1; CDR3 DNA: TGTGCCAGCCAAGGGGCCGACTACGAGCAGTACTTC; CDR3 protein: CASQGADYEQYF
D gene: -; J gene: TRBJ1-1; clone size: -; V gene: TRBV11-2; CDR3 DNA: TGTGCCAGCAGCTTATCCGCGAACACTGAAGCTTTCTTT; CDR3 protein: CASSLSANTEAFF
D gene: TRBD1; J gene: TRBJ1-1; clone size: -; V gene: TRBV6-6; CDR3 DNA: TGTGCCAGCCGACCCCGGATGGGGACAGGGAACACTGAAGCTTTCTTT; CDR3 protein: CASRPRMGTGNTEAFF
D gene: TRBD2; J gene: TRBJ2-1; clone size: -; V gene: TRBV5-4; CDR3 DNA: TGTGCCAGCAGTCCCGGGACTATCTCCTACAATGAGCAGTTCTTC; CDR3 protein: CASSPGTISYNEQFF
D gene: TRBD2; J gene: TRBJ2-1; clone size: -; V gene: TRBV5-1; CDR3 DNA: TGCGCCAGCACATCTGCGGGGGGTCGAGGGTCCTACAATGAGCAGTTCTTC; CDR3 protein: CASTSAGGRGSYNEQFF
D gene: -; J gene: TRBJ2-3; clone size: -; V gene: TRBV7-3; CDR3 DNA: TGTGCCAGCAGCTTAAACAGGGTGGGCACAGATACGCAGTATTTT; CDR3 protein: CASSLNRVGTDTQYF
D gene: -; J gene: TRBJ1-4; clone size: -; V gene: TRBV28; CDR3 DNA: TGTGCCAGCAGTATGGACCGAAATGAAAAACTGTTTTTT; CDR3 protein: CASSMDRNEKLFF
D gene: TRBD2; J gene: TRBJ2-3; clone size: -; V gene: TRBV9; CDR3 DNA: TGTGCCAGCAGCGTAGACGGCGGGAGTACAGATACGCAGTATTTT; CDR3 protein: CASSVDGGSTDTQYF
D gene: -; J gene: TRBJ1-3; clone size: -; V gene: TRBV10-3; CDR3 DNA: TGTGCCATCAGTGATATGGGAAGCTCTGGAAACACCATATATTTT; CDR3 protein: CAISDMGSSGNTIYF
D gene: -; J gene: TRBJ2-4; clone size: -; V gene: TRBV7-2; CDR3 DNA: TGTGCCAGCAGCTTAGCAGCCAAAAACATTCAGTACTTC; CDR3 protein: CASSLAAKNIQYF
D gene: -; J gene: TRBJ1-1; clone size: -; V gene: TRBV9; CDR3 DNA: TGTGCCAGCAGCCCACTGGGCCGTACCACTGAAGCTTTCTTT; CDR3 protein: CASSPLGRTTEAFF
D gene: -; J gene: TRBJ2-7; clone size: few; V gene: TRBV28; CDR3 DNA: TGTGCCAGCGGGCCCTCCTACGAGCAGTACTTC; CDR3 protein: CASGPSYEQYF
D gene: -; J gene: TRBJ1-1; clone size: many; V gene: TRBV7-2; CDR3 DNA: TGTGCCAGCATCCCTTTTCCGGGAATGGTGGGCAGAACTGAAGCTTTCTTT; CDR3 protein: CASIPFPGMVGRTEAFF